This T cell receptor (beta chain) was identified in a study of beta chain features in type 1 diabetes. The CDR3 consists of 15 residues. Germline V lookup: CDR1 SGHAT, CDR2 FQNNGV. The J segment lost 5 bases and the V segment lost 8 bases, leaving 10 bases of the junction unmatched. Concerning this clone: As yet, its antigen is unknown.

General study results and limits: Among all four CD4+ subsets, Type 1 diabetes patients had TCRB CDR3s that were moderately but significantly shorter. Patients showed naive, central memory and Treg TCRB repertoires that appeared more similar than those of healthy donors. VDJ junctions from patients with type 1 diabetes contained fewer insertions and more deletions. Cells expressing TCR highly could be over-represented by cDNA sequencing. For TCRB rearrangement, an influence of HLA type remained unresolved here.

Sequenced material consisted of expressed TCRB transcripts (all of the isolated RNA was reverse transcribed). Some clones are missing from TCRdb's copy, which holds only in-frame ones; the method was immunoSEQ multiplex PCR. The table includes about 640,000 clones, under 15% detected once. The chain carries TRBV11-2 and TRBJ2-3; 10 nucleotides align to TRBD1. Material: naive CD4+ T cells from blood. The TCR sequence derives from a man aged 30 to 45 with type 1 diabetes. The CDR3 loop is CASGLGTGVQDTQYF. The CDR3 nucleotides read TGTGCCAGCGGATTAGGGACAGGGGTGCAAGATACGCAGTATTTT.